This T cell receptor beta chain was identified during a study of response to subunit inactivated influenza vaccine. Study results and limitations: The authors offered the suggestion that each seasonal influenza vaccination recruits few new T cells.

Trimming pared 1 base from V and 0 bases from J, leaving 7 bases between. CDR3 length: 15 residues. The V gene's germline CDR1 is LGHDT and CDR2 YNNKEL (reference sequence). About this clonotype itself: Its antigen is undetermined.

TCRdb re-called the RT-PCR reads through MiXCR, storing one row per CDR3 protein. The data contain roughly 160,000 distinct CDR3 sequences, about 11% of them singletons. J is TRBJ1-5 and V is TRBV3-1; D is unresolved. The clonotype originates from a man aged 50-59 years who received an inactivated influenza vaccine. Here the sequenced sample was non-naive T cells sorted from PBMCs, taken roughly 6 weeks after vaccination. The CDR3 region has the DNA TGTGCCAGCAGCCAAGGGATCTATAGCAATCAGCCCCAGCATTTT. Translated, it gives CASSQGIYSNQPQHF.